This T cell receptor beta chain was captured in a study of blood T cell repertoires in COVID-19. Study-wide context: The origin of the acute and convalescent COVID-19 samples was the United States, Italy and Spain.

Germline CDR1 is MRHNA and CDR2 is SNTAGT. After removal of 4 bases from V and 3 bases from J, the junction contained 3 bases not matched to a gene. The CDR3 runs to 15 residues. Generated by immunoSEQ multiplex PCR, the TCRdb table keeps only in-frame clones and is missing some. The table records 150,000 to 200,000 clones, approximately 90% of them present only once. The sequenced material came from peripheral blood. The clonotype was recovered from a woman aged 65 to 85 with COVID-19, enrolled during active disease. This rearrangement joins TRBV6-4 to TRBJ2-1, with 10 bases matching TRBD1. CDR3 bases: TGTGCCAGCAGTGTACGGGACAGGGGCTACAATGAGCAGTTCTTC. Its protein product is CASSVRDRGYNEQFF.